This T cell receptor (beta chain) originates from a study of blood T cell repertoires in COVID-19. Overall study context: COVID-19 samples collected from the United States, Italy and Spain covered acute and convalescent phases.

Study processing details: How many nucleated cells were present was estimated from reference gene primer amplification. Clones were read by immunoSEQ multiplex PCR, and TCRdb kept only the in-frame ones, dropping some. The V and J calls and clone size are taken from that table; D and trimming were inferred from the DNA. The sample lists fewer than 200,000 clones; about 88% were seen once. The germline gives CDR1 PRHDT, CDR2 FYEKMQ (reference sequence). CDR3 length: 14 amino acids. Deletions cut 1 base from V and 0 bases from J, with 7 bases between. The genes are TRBV13 and TRBJ2-7; tentative D call: TRBD2 (6 bases). The sequence was collected from a middle-aged woman in a cohort exposed to, infected with or recovered from COVID-19 (not recorded which). Material for sequencing was PBMCs or T cells enriched from blood (not recorded which). CDR3 residues: CASSLAGDSYEQYF. In DNA form, the CDR3 reads TGTGCCAGCAGCTTAGCGGGGGACTCCTACGAGCAGTACTTC.